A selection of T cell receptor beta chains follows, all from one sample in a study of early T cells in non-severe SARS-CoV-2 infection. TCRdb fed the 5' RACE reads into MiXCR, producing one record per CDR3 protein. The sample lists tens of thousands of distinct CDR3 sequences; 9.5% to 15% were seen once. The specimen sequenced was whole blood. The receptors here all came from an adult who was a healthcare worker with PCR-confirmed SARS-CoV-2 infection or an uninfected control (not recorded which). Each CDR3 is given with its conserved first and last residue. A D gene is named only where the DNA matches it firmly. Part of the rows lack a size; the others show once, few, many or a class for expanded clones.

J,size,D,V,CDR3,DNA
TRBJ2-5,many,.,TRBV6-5,CASKPFGASQETQYF,TGTGCCAGCAAACCATTTGGGGCTAGCCAAGAGACCCAGTACTTC
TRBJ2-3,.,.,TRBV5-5,CASSRPSTSTDTQYF,TGTGCCAGCAGCCGACCGTCGACTAGCACAGATACGCAGTATTTT
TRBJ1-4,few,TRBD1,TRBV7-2,CASSPRTGREKLFF,TGTGCCAGCAGCCCCAGGACAGGGCGCGAAAAACTGTTTTTT
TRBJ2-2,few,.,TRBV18,CASSLQGTGELFF,TGTGCCAGCTCACTACAGGGTACCGGGGAGCTGTTTTTT
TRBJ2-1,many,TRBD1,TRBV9,CASSVTGTGAYEQFF,TGTGCCAGCAGCGTCACAGGGACAGGGGCATATGAGCAGTTCTTC
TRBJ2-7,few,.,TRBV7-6,CASSLVVEPASYEQYF,TGTGCCAGCAGCTTAGTAGTAGAACCGGCCTCCTACGAGCAGTACTTC
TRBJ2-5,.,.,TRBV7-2,CVSSLGASAHQETQYF,TGTGTCAGCAGCTTAGGTGCTAGCGCCCATCAAGAGACCCAGTACTTC
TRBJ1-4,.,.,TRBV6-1,CASSSTSVGYNGKLFF,TGTGCCAGCAGTTCCACTTCAGTGGGCTACAATGGAAAACTGTTTTTT
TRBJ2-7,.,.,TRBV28,CASSSYRALEQYF,TGTGCCAGCAGTTCTTACAGGGCCCTCGAGCAGTACTTC
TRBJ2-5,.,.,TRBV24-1,CATSDFTVQETQYF,TGTGCCACCAGTGATTTTACAGTCCAAGAGACCCAGTACTTC